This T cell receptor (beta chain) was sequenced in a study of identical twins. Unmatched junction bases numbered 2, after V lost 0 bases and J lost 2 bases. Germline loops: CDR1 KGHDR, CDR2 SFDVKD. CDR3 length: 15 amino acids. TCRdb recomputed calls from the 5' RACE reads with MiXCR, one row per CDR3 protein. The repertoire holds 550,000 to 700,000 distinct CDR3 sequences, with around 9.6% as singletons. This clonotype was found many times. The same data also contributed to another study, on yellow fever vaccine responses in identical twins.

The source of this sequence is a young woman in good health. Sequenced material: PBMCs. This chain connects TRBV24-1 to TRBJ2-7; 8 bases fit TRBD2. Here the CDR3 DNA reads TGTGCCACCAGTGATTTGCGCGGGAGGCCCTACGAGCAGTACTTC. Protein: CATSDLRGRPYEQYF.